This is a list of T cell receptor beta chains from one sample in a study of blood T cell repertoires in COVID-19. Clones were read by immunoSEQ multiplex PCR, and TCRdb kept only the in-frame ones, dropping some. The table has approximately 240,000 clones, under 95% seen once. Input material: PBMCs or T cells enriched from blood (not recorded which). These receptors were obtained from a woman aged 18-29 years who had recovered from COVID-19. Both conserved end residues are part of each CDR3. D genes are given only for firm matches. Where a row states a size, it is once, few, many or the class of an expanded clone; other rows omit it.

v_gene: TRBV28
d_gene: TRBD2
abundance: -
j_gene: TRBJ2-1
CDR3nt: TGTGCCAGCAGTATCAGCGGGAGGACCTCCTACAATGAGCAGTTCTTC
CDR3aa: CASSISGRTSYNEQFF

v_gene: TRBV5-6
d_gene: TRBD1
abundance: -
j_gene: TRBJ1-4
CDR3nt: TGTGCCAGCAGCTCCGGGCCTGGACAGGCCGGTTTTGAAAAACTGTTTTTT
CDR3aa: CASSSGPGQAGFEKLFF

v_gene: TRBV9
d_gene: TRBD1
abundance: -
j_gene: TRBJ2-2
CDR3nt: TGTGCCAGCAACATACAGGGGTCCGGGGAGCTGTTTTTT
CDR3aa: CASNIQGSGELFF

v_gene: TRBV2
d_gene: TRBD2
abundance: -
j_gene: TRBJ2-5
CDR3nt: TGTGCCAGCAGGAGAGGACTAGCGATTAAAGAGACCCAGTACTTC
CDR3aa: CASRRGLAIKETQYF

v_gene: TRBV3-1/TRBV3-2
d_gene: -
abundance: -
j_gene: TRBJ2-5
CDR3nt: TGTGCCAGCAGCCAATTAGCTCGAGAGACCCAGTACTTC
CDR3aa: CASSQLARETQYF

v_gene: TRBV12-2
d_gene: -
abundance: -
j_gene: TRBJ2-3
CDR3nt: TGTGCAAGTCGCCTCTCTAGCGCCCCAGATACGCAGTATTTT
CDR3aa: CASRLSSAPDTQYF

v_gene: TRBV19
d_gene: TRBD1
abundance: once
j_gene: TRBJ1-5
CDR3nt: TGTGCCAGTAGTCCCGGGACAGGGTATCCCAATCAGCCCCAGCATTTT
CDR3aa: CASSPGTGYPNQPQHF

v_gene: TRBV2
d_gene: TRBD1
abundance: -
j_gene: TRBJ1-2
CDR3nt: TGTGCCAAAGAGGGACAGGCCTATGGCTACACCTTC
CDR3aa: CAKEGQAYGYTF

v_gene: TRBV12-3/TRBV12-4
d_gene: -
abundance: -
j_gene: TRBJ1-2
CDR3nt: TGTGCCAGCAGTTTTCTTGACAGCTACACCTTC
CDR3aa: CASSFLDSYTF

v_gene: TRBV28
d_gene: TRBD1
abundance: -
j_gene: TRBJ1-4
CDR3nt: TGTGCCAGCAGCTATGAAGGGACAGCTCTTAATGAAAAACTGTTTTTT
CDR3aa: CASSYEGTALNEKLFF

v_gene: TRBV4-1
d_gene: -
abundance: -
j_gene: TRBJ2-3
CDR3nt: TGCGCCAGCAGCCAGTCCGGACCCGGAGGAAATACGCAGTATTTT
CDR3aa: CASSQSGPGGNTQYF

v_gene: TRBV27
d_gene: -
abundance: -
j_gene: TRBJ1-1
CDR3nt: TGTGCCAGCGGGAGAGCTTGGGGGGGGACTGAAGCTTTCTTT
CDR3aa: CASGRAWGGTEAFF

v_gene: TRBV10-2
d_gene: -
abundance: -
j_gene: TRBJ1-5
CDR3nt: TGCGCCAGCAGTGAGACTGGTGGAGTAGGCAATCAGCCCCAGCATTTT
CDR3aa: CASSETGGVGNQPQHF

v_gene: TRBV5-1
d_gene: -
abundance: once
j_gene: TRBJ2-6
CDR3nt: TGCGCCAGCAGCCTCGCCGAGAGCTCTGGGGCCAACGTCCTGACTTTC
CDR3aa: CASSLAESSGANVLTF

v_gene: TRBV12-3/TRBV12-4
d_gene: -
abundance: -
j_gene: TRBJ1-1
CDR3nt: TGTGCCAGCAGCCTGAGGTTTAGAACTGAAGCTTTCTTT
CDR3aa: CASSLRFRTEAFF

v_gene: TRBV11-2
d_gene: TRBD2
abundance: once
j_gene: TRBJ2-7
CDR3nt: TGTGCCAGCAGCCGAAAAAAGAGCGGGGCAACCTCCTACGAGCAGTACTTC
CDR3aa: CASSRKKSGATSYEQYF

v_gene: TRBV2
d_gene: TRBD1
abundance: -
j_gene: TRBJ1-2
CDR3nt: TGTGCCAGCAGTGAACAGGGGGCAGATGGCTACACCTTC
CDR3aa: CASSEQGADGYTF

v_gene: TRBV9
d_gene: -
abundance: -
j_gene: TRBJ1-6
CDR3nt: TGTGCCAGCAGCCTCGCGGGAGGGGCCGATTCACCCCTCCACTTT
CDR3aa: CASSLAGGADSPLHF

v_gene: TRBV7-9
d_gene: -
abundance: -
j_gene: TRBJ2-3
CDR3nt: TGTGCCAGCAGCTCTCGAATCCGGAGTACAGATACGCAGTATTTT
CDR3aa: CASSSRIRSTDTQYF

v_gene: TRBV7-9
d_gene: -
abundance: -
j_gene: TRBJ1-6
CDR3nt: TGTGCCAGCACCCCGACTTCGGGTTCACCCCTCCACTTT
CDR3aa: CASTPTSGSPLHF

v_gene: TRBV2
d_gene: TRBD1
abundance: -
j_gene: TRBJ1-2
CDR3nt: TGTGCCAGCAGACCGGGACAGGGGGATACTGGCTACACCTTC
CDR3aa: CASRPGQGDTGYTF

v_gene: TRBV6-2/TRBV6-3
d_gene: -
abundance: once
j_gene: TRBJ1-2
CDR3nt: TGTGCCAGCAGTTACAACCCCTTCGAGGGCAACTATGGCTACACCTTC
CDR3aa: CASSYNPFEGNYGYTF

v_gene: TRBV7-8
d_gene: -
abundance: once
j_gene: TRBJ2-7
CDR3nt: TGTGCCAGCAGCACCGAGGTGGGGAGGTACGAGCAGTACTTC
CDR3aa: CASSTEVGRYEQYF

v_gene: TRBV7-9
d_gene: -
abundance: -
j_gene: TRBJ2-3
CDR3nt: TGTGCCAGCAGCCAGACTTCTAGCGCAGATACGCAGTATTTT
CDR3aa: CASSQTSSADTQYF

v_gene: TRBV5-6
d_gene: TRBD1
abundance: -
j_gene: TRBJ1-6
CDR3nt: TGTGCCAGCAGCCTGGACAGGGCCGCTTCACCCCTCCACTTT
CDR3aa: CASSLDRAASPLHF

v_gene: TRBV7-8
d_gene: -
abundance: -
j_gene: TRBJ2-3
CDR3nt: TGTGCCAGCAGCTCCAATAAACTAGATACGCAGTATTTT
CDR3aa: CASSSNKLDTQYF

v_gene: TRBV5-1
d_gene: TRBD2
abundance: -
j_gene: TRBJ2-1
CDR3nt: TGCGCCAGCAGCTTGGGGACTAGCGTTAGGTACAATGAGCAGTTCTTC
CDR3aa: CASSLGTSVRYNEQFF

v_gene: TRBV7-2
d_gene: TRBD2
abundance: -
j_gene: TRBJ2-1
CDR3nt: TGTGCCAGCAGGGCCGGGACTAGCGGGACGTGGTTCTTC
CDR3aa: CASRAGTSGTWFF

v_gene: TRBV25-1
d_gene: -
abundance: -
j_gene: TRBJ1-5
CDR3nt: TGTGCCAGCGGGCCCGGGGATGGGCCCCAGCATTTT
CDR3aa: CASGPGDGPQHF

v_gene: TRBV4-1
d_gene: TRBD1
abundance: once
j_gene: TRBJ1-5
CDR3nt: TGCGCCAGCAGCCAAGATGGTGGACAGGGTACTCAGCCCCAGCATTTT
CDR3aa: CASSQDGGQGTQPQHF

v_gene: TRBV28
d_gene: -
abundance: -
j_gene: TRBJ2-5
CDR3nt: TGTGCCAGCAGACCTTACGGGATTAACCAAGAGACCCAGTACTTC
CDR3aa: CASRPYGINQETQYF

v_gene: TRBV9
d_gene: -
abundance: -
j_gene: TRBJ2-3
CDR3nt: TGTGCCAGCAGCAAAACTAGTAGCACAGATACGCAGTATTTT
CDR3aa: CASSKTSSTDTQYF

v_gene: TRBV29-1
d_gene: TRBD1
abundance: few
j_gene: TRBJ1-2
CDR3nt: TGCAGCGTTGAAACCGGGACAGGACCTGATGGCTACACCTTC
CDR3aa: CSVETGTGPDGYTF

v_gene: TRBV9
d_gene: TRBD2
abundance: -
j_gene: TRBJ2-1
CDR3nt: TGTGCCAGCAGCGTAGCTCGCGGGGGGTCTTACAATGAGCAGTTCTTC
CDR3aa: CASSVARGGSYNEQFF

v_gene: TRBV19
d_gene: -
abundance: -
j_gene: TRBJ2-3
CDR3nt: TGTGCCACTGGGACCCCTTGGCGGGACGAGGAGGCAGATACGCAGTATTTT
CDR3aa: CATGTPWRDEEADTQYF

v_gene: TRBV28
d_gene: -
abundance: -
j_gene: TRBJ2-5
CDR3nt: TGTGCCAGCAGTTTACAACAGCAAGAGACCCAGTACTTC
CDR3aa: CASSLQQQETQYF

v_gene: TRBV6-1
d_gene: -
abundance: -
j_gene: TRBJ1-4
CDR3nt: TGTGCCAGCAGTGAGGGGCAGGGTGGCGCTAATGAAAAACTGTTTTTT
CDR3aa: CASSEGQGGANEKLFF

v_gene: TRBV14
d_gene: -
abundance: -
j_gene: TRBJ1-2
CDR3nt: TGTGCCAGCAGCCAAGGGCAAGGCGGCTATGGCTACACCTTC
CDR3aa: CASSQGQGGYGYTF

v_gene: TRBV28
d_gene: -
abundance: -
j_gene: TRBJ2-1
CDR3nt: TGTGCCAGCAGTTTGGGGCAGCCTTACAATGAGCAGTTCTTC
CDR3aa: CASSLGQPYNEQFF

v_gene: TRBV5-1
d_gene: TRBD1
abundance: -
j_gene: TRBJ2-2
CDR3nt: TGCGCCAGCAGCGTCCGGACAGGGGATACCGGGGAGCTGTTTTTT
CDR3aa: CASSVRTGDTGELFF

v_gene: TRBV10-3
d_gene: TRBD1
abundance: -
j_gene: TRBJ1-1
CDR3nt: TGTGCCATCAGTGAACGAGGGACAGGCAACACTGAAGCTTTCTTT
CDR3aa: CAISERGTGNTEAFF

v_gene: TRBV5-5
d_gene: -
abundance: -
j_gene: TRBJ1-4
CDR3nt: TGTGCCAGCAGCCAAAACAGTCTAACTAATGAAAAACTGTTTTTT
CDR3aa: CASSQNSLTNEKLFF

v_gene: TRBV27
d_gene: TRBD1
abundance: once
j_gene: TRBJ2-7
CDR3nt: TGTGCCAGTTCGCCGGGACAGGGTGGCTACGAGCAGTACTTC
CDR3aa: CASSPGQGGYEQYF

v_gene: TRBV7-9
d_gene: TRBD2
abundance: -
j_gene: TRBJ2-1
CDR3nt: TGTGCCAGCAGCCCACCGGGACTAGCAGGGAATGAGCAGTTCTTC
CDR3aa: CASSPPGLAGNEQFF

v_gene: TRBV6-5
d_gene: -
abundance: -
j_gene: TRBJ2-2
CDR3nt: TGTGCCAGCAGGGAGGGTCCCGGGGAGCTGTTTTTT
CDR3aa: CASREGPGELFF

v_gene: TRBV3-1/TRBV3-2
d_gene: TRBD2
abundance: once
j_gene: TRBJ2-7
CDR3nt: TGTGCCAGCAGCCCCGGGACTAGCGGGAGTCGATATCCCTACGAGCAGTACTTC
CDR3aa: CASSPGTSGSRYPYEQYF